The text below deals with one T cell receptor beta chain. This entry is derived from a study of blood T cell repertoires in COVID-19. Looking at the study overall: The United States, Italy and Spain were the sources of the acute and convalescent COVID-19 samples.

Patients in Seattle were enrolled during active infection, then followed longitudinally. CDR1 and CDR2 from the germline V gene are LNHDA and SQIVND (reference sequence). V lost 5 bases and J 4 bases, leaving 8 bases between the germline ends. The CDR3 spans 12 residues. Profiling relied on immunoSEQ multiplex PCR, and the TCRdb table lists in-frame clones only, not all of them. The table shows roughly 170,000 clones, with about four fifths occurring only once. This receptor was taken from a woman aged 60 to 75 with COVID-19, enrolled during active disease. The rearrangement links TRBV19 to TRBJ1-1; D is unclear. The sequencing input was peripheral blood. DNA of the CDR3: TGTGCCAGTAGTTTTAGCGCCACTGAAGCTTTCTTT. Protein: CASSFSATEAFF. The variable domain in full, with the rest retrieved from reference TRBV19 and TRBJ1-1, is DGGITQSPKYLFRKEGQNVTLSCEQNLNHDAMYWYRQDPGQGLRLIYYSQIVNDFQKGDIAEGYSVSREKKESFPLTVTSAQKNPTAFYLCASSFSATEAFFGQGTRLTVV.